The present T cell receptor beta chain was sequenced within a study of identical twins. This clonotype has ten or more counts. Its target is unknown. Donors were all healthy Caucasians. Trimming left V 5 bases short and J 4 bases short, with 15 bases between. The CDR3 extends over 15 amino acids. General study findings and limits: Models underestimated out-of-frame TCR alpha sharing in monozygotic twins.

TCRdb used MiXCR to reprocess the 5' RACE reads, holding one entry per CDR3 protein. The sample shows roughly 470,000 distinct CDR3 sequences, roughly an eighth of them seen only once. The same sample was also used in a study of yellow fever vaccine responses in identical twins.

Source material: CD4+ T cells sorted from blood. J is TRBJ1-5 and V is TRBV12-3 or TRBV12-4, with D unresolved. This TCR came from a woman younger than 30 in good health. The CDR3 sequence: CASSASRGGNQPQHF. CDR3 nucleotide sequence: TGTGCCAGCAGTGCTTCGAGAGGAGGGAATCAGCCCCAGCATTTT.